Below are 28 T cell receptor beta chains sequenced from a single sample in a study of T cell repertoires in cytomegalovirus infection (dated by TCRdb to the late 2010s). According to the study, the label for this sample's treatment or condition signals: in vitro stimulation with specific CMV peptide epitopes to enrich CMV-specific T cells. Instrument used: Illumina HiSeq 1500. Through fastp at Q25 and MiXCR, TCRdb rebuilt clones from the public reads, retaining in-frame beta chains. Under each unique CDR3 protein, matching rows form one entry showing the most common genes and DNA. The sample table shows around 500,000 distinct CDR3 sequences, and 40% to 50% are seen once. Of the sample, 35% to 50% is held by the ten largest clones. These receptors' antigens are unknown. Sequenced here: cultured PBMCs, sampled from culture after CMV antigen stimulation. The receptor set was obtained from a human donor in good health (CMV status not recorded). Some clones in this sample may be carry-over from other donors' samples.

This clonotype has only a few counts. The chain combines TRBV7-2 with TRBJ1-6; D is uncertain. V lost 4 bases and J lost 14, with 15 bases in between. In germline, CDR1 is SGHTA, CDR2 FQGNSA. The CDR3 length is 13 residues. The CDR3 DNA is TGTGCCAGCAGCTCAAACCCGAGCAAGGCCCTCCACTTT. Encoded protein: CASSSNPSKALHF.

This clonotype was observed a handful of times. V is TRBV7-2 and J is TRBJ2-7, with 8 bases matching TRBD1. The CDR3 totals 14 residues. The V and J ends lost 5 bases and 6 bases, in that order; junction bases with no gene match: 9. Germline V CDR1 and CDR2: SGHTA, FQGNSA. The CDR3 DNA follows: TGTGCCAGCAGCCTCCAGGACAGGGCGGGCGAGCAGTACTTC. Its translation is CASSLQDRAGEQYF.

There are a few counts of this clonotype. The chain employs TRBV6-1 and TRBJ1-1; weak D call: TRBD1 (5 bases). The CDR3 is 14 residues long. Trimming took 1 base from V and 6 from J, leaving 12 bases between them. CDR1 MNHNS and CDR2 SASEGT come from the germline V gene. This chain's CDR3 is CASSEVGRAAEAFF. In DNA, the CDR3 is TGTGCCAGCAGTGAAGTTGGCAGGGCCGCTGAAGCTTTCTTT.

V is TRBV2 and J is TRBJ1-4; weak D call: TRBD1 (5 bases). The CDR3 consists of 13 residues. CDR1 is SNHLY and CDR2 is FYNNEI in the germline V gene. V lost 8 bases to trimming and J lost 3 bases, with 10 bases between them. This CDR3 is CASWDRSNEKLFF. The CDR3 DNA sequence: TGTGCCAGCTGGGACCGCTCTAATGAAAAACTGTTTTTT.

In DNA form, the CDR3 reads TGCGCCAGCAGCTTGGGGACGGACTACGGTTATAGCAATCAGCCCCAGCATTTT. As protein: CASSLGTDYGYSNQPQHF. The V call is TRBV5-1, the J call TRBJ1-5; D uncertain. Deletions cut 0 bases from V and 0 bases from J, with 16 bases between. Germline lookup yields CDR1 SGHRS and CDR2 YFSETQ. CDR3 length equals 18 residues. Based on the CDR3 plus reference TRBV5-1 and TRBJ1-5, the full variable domain is KAGVTQTPRYLIKTRGQQVTLSCSPISGHRSVSWYQQTPGQGLQFLFEYFSETQRNKGNFPGRFSGRQFSNSRSEMNVSTLELGDSALYLCASSLGTDYGYSNQPQHFGDGTRLSIL.

The chain recombines TRBV6-2 or TRBV6-3 with TRBJ2-7, with unresolved D. The length of the CDR3 is 12 residues. Looked up from germline, CDR1 is MNHEY and CDR2 is SVGEGT. V lost 1 base to trimming and J lost 3 bases, with 4 bases between them. The CDR3: CASSYYGYEQYF. The CDR3 DNA reads as TGTGCCAGCAGTTACTACGGCTACGAGCAGTACTTC.

The V gene is TRBV7-2, the J gene TRBJ2-7; TRBD2 agrees at 10 bases. The CDR3 is made up of 16 amino acids. The germline V gene encodes CDR1 SGHTA and CDR2 FQGNSA. V gave up 2 bases and J gave up 3 bases; unmatched junction bases: 7. The CDR3: CASSLLAGDIGYEQYF. The CDR3 nucleotides read TGTGCCAGCAGCTTACTAGCGGGAGACATCGGCTACGAGCAGTACTTC.

This clonotype was detected a few times. This rearrangement joins TRBV15 to TRBJ2-5; 7 nucleotides agree with TRBD1. The germline V gene has CDR1 LNHNV and CDR2 YYDKDF (reference sequence). V was pared by 3 bases and J by 3 bases, with 10 bases of the junction left unmatched. CDR3 length equals 16 residues. CDR3 loop: CATSRDSGTAKETQYF. The CDR3 nucleotides are TGTGCCACCAGCAGGGATTCCGGGACAGCCAAAGAGACCCAGTACTTC.

As concerns this clonotype: An end of the junction differs from the germline gene, which may be a read error. V is TRBV7-9 and J is TRBJ2-7; either TRBD1 or TRBD2 may supply D (5 bases each). Per the germline V gene, CDR1 is SEHNR and CDR2 is FQNEAQ (reference sequence). The CDR3 covers 17 residues. CDR3 sequence reads: CASSFLGGRVGSCEQYF. The CDR3 DNA sequence: TGTGCCAGCAGCTTCCTTGGAGGCAGGGTAGGATCCTGCGAGCAGTACTTC.

In this sample, this clonotype turned up a few times. The V gene is TRBV7-8, the J gene TRBJ2-5; D not resolved. V lost 6 bases and J 11 bases, leaving 16 bases between the germline ends. Germline loops: CDR1 SGHVS, CDR2 FQNEAQ. The CDR3 runs to 12 residues. The CDR3 region is CASSPRPARQYF. DNA for the CDR3: TGTGCCAGCAGTCCTAGACCGGCCCGTCAGTACTTC.

The rearrangement links TRBV18 to TRBJ2-7; D may be TRBD2 (5 bases). This CDR3 region has 13 residues. Per germline, CDR1 KGHSH and CDR2 LQKENI. V gave up 3 bases and J gave up 3 bases, with 9 bases separating them. Here the CDR3 reads CASSPPGNYEQYF. The CDR3 DNA reads TGTGCCAGCTCACCCCCCGGGAACTACGAGCAGTACTTC.

This clonotype has more than one count but fewer than ten. The rearrangement joins TRBV7-9 to TRBJ2-7; a possible D gene is TRBD1 (5 bases). V was shortened by 0 bases and J by 7 bases, with 19 bases between the two germline ends. Germline assignment: CDR1 SEHNR and CDR2 FQNEAQ (reference sequence). The length of the CDR3 is 16 residues. The CDR3 sequence: CASSLATPDTSWEQYF. The CDR3 DNA sequence: TGTGCCAGCAGCTTAGCGACCCCGGACACCTCCTGGGAGCAGTACTTC.

The CDR3 loop is CASRGWGRDYEQYF. The CDR3 DNA follows: TGTGCCAGCCGAGGTTGGGGCAGGGACTACGAGCAGTACTTC. The chain combines TRBV6-2 or TRBV6-3 with TRBJ2-7, with D tentatively TRBD1 (5 bases). V was pared by 8 bases and J by 3 bases, with 17 bases between. The CDR3 extends over 14 amino acids. Germline V gives CDR1 MNHEY, CDR2 SVGEGT.

CDR3 region: CSASGGVNQPQHF. CDR3 bases: TGCAGTGCTAGTGGTGGGGTCAATCAGCCCCAGCATTTT. The rearrangement uses TRBV20-1 and TRBJ1-5; D remains ambiguous. With 3 bases removed from V and 3 bases from J, the gap between germline ends came to 9 bases. CDR3 length equals 13 residues. Germline V gives CDR1 DFQATT, CDR2 SNEGSKA (reference sequence).

Only a few counts were recorded for this clonotype. This chain connects TRBV20-1 to TRBJ1-3; a weak D match, TRBD1 (5 bases). Germline V gene sequence: CDR1 DFQATT, CDR2 SNEGSKA (reference sequence). This CDR3 comprises 15 residues. V dropped 5 bases and J dropped 0 bases, with 14 bases sitting between them. CDR3 in DNA: TGCAGTGCTGGTACCGGGACGTCCTCTGGAAACACCATATATTTT. Its translation is CSAGTGTSSGNTIYF.

The chain carries TRBV4-3 and TRBJ1-1, with 9 bases aligning to TRBD1. The ends lost 0 bases at V and 5 bases at J; junction bases unmatched: 1. CDR3 length: 14 amino acids. CDR1 is LGHNA and CDR2 is YSLEER in the germline V gene. The CDR3 DNA follows: TGCGCCAGCAGCCAAGATGGGACAGGGACTGAAGCTTTCTTT. Translating gives CASSQDGTGTEAFF.

The chain combines TRBV7-2 with TRBJ1-2; TRBD1 agrees at 8 bases. The CDR3 totals 14 residues. From germline, CDR1 is SGHTA and CDR2 FQGNSA. The junction had 10 bases not matched to a gene; V was cut back by 5 bases and J by 8 bases. CDR3 in amino acids: CASSPTQGASGYTF. The CDR3 nucleotides read TGTGCCAGCAGCCCCACCCAGGGGGCGTCCGGCTACACCTTC.

Concerning this clonotype: A much larger clone lies one base from this, so it may be a read error. This chain uses TRBV7-8 with TRBJ2-2; D unresolved. The CDR3 length is 17 residues. Looked up from germline, CDR1 is SGHVS and CDR2 is FQNEAQ. The CDR3 DNA reads TGTGCCAGCAGCGCCTCGCAGGCCCTCGCGAACTCCGGGGAGCTGTTTTTT. Its translation: CASSASQALANSGELFF.

The V call is TRBV6-2 or TRBV6-3, the J call TRBJ2-7; TRBD1 is a possible D gene (5 bases). Germline V gene sequence: CDR1 MNHEY, CDR2 SVGEGT. This CDR3 has 12 amino acids. V lost 5 bases, J lost 5 bases, and 10 bases lay in between. CDR3 nucleotides: TGTGCCAGCAGTACAGGCGGCCACGAGCAGTACTTC. Translating gives CASSTGGHEQYF.

This chain joins TRBV7-3 and TRBJ2-7; TRBD2 might be the D (6 bases). The CDR3 consists of 14 residues. Germline V gives CDR1 SGHTA, CDR2 FQGTGA. V shed 5 bases and J shed 1 base, with 12 bases lying between them. In nucleotides, the CDR3 is TGTGCCAGCAGCGAGGACTACTTATCCTACGAGCAGTACTTC. Protein sequence: CASSEDYLSYEQYF.

Only a few counts were recorded for this clonotype. V and J are TRBV6-5 and TRBJ2-7; 12 nucleotides match TRBD2. The CDR3 extends over 18 amino acids. V shed 5 bases and J 3 bases; nucleotides not matched to a gene: 14. Germline V CDR1 and CDR2: MNHEY, SVGAGI. The CDR3 loop is CASSQGLRLAGESYEQYF. The CDR3 DNA reads TGTGCCAGCAGTCAGGGGTTACGACTAGCGGGAGAGAGCTACGAGCAGTACTTC.

The chain employs TRBV6-1 and TRBJ2-3; tentative D call: TRBD1 (5 bases). CDR3 length: 19 residues. The V end was cut by 2 bases, the J end by 2 bases, with 23 bases between. Germline values: CDR1 MNHNS, CDR2 SASEGT. The CDR3 is CASSEPRQAPGLITDTQYF. The DNA for the CDR3 is TGTGCCAGCAGTGAACCCCGCCAGGCACCAGGGTTAATCACAGATACGCAGTATTTT.

The rearrangement uses TRBV12-3 or TRBV12-4 and TRBJ1-6, with a weak D call TRBD1 (5 bases). CDR3 length: 12 amino acids. Trimming shortened V by 1 base and J by 14 bases, and 9 bases separated the two germline ends. CDR3 amino acids: CASSLDRGSLHF. In nucleotides, the CDR3 is TGTGCCAGCAGTTTAGATCGGGGGTCCCTCCACTTT.

The chain links TRBV5-5 to TRBJ1-1; D gene unclear. The length of the CDR3 is 14 residues. V gave up 2 bases and J gave up 1 base, with 9 bases separating them. Germline CDR1 reads SGHKS; CDR2 reads YYEKEE (reference sequence). The CDR3, as DNA: TGTGCCAGCAGCTTTCGTCCGGGGAACACTGAAGCTTTCTTT. Its protein is CASSFRPGNTEAFF.

The DNA of the CDR3 is TGTGCCAGTAGTATCGAGGGGGGGGCCGTGGCCAAAAACATTCAGTACTTC. It specifies CASSIEGGAVAKNIQYF. The rearrangement uses TRBV19 and TRBJ2-4; the D gene is possibly TRBD2 (7 bases). The V end lost 3 bases, the J end lost 1 base, and 16 bases lay between the germline ends. Germline CDR1 LNHDA, CDR2 SQIVND (reference sequence). This CDR3 has 17 residues.

This chain joins TRBV29-1 and TRBJ1-2; possible D gene TRBD1, 5 bases. CDR1 and CDR2 (germline): SQVTM, ANQGSEA. Trimming removed 4 bases from V and 0 bases from J, with 12 bases in between. This CDR3 region has 14 residues. The CDR3 region has the DNA TGCAGCGTTGGCCCCCTGGGGCCTAACTATGGCTACACCTTC. This encodes CSVGPLGPNYGYTF.

V and J are TRBV19 and TRBJ1-1; D gene unclear. The V end was cut by 1 base, the J end by 0 bases, with 9 bases between. Germline CDR1 reads LNHDA; CDR2 reads SQIVND (reference sequence). This CDR3 region has 15 residues. CDR3 sequence: CASSIVASMNTEAFF. CDR3 bases: TGTGCCAGTAGTATAGTGGCCAGTATGAACACTGAAGCTTTCTTT.

This clonotype has more than one count but fewer than ten. The chain employs TRBV6-2 or TRBV6-3 and TRBJ1-2, with D perhaps TRBD1 (5 bases). There are 17 residues in the CDR3. The germline CDR1 and CDR2 sequences are MNHEY and SVGEGT. V was shortened by 2 bases and J by 0 bases, with 16 bases between the two germline ends. CDR3 DNA: TGTGCCAGCAGTTACGCGGAACCGGGACGGTCTAACTATGGCTACACCTTC. Translated: CASSYAEPGRSNYGYTF.